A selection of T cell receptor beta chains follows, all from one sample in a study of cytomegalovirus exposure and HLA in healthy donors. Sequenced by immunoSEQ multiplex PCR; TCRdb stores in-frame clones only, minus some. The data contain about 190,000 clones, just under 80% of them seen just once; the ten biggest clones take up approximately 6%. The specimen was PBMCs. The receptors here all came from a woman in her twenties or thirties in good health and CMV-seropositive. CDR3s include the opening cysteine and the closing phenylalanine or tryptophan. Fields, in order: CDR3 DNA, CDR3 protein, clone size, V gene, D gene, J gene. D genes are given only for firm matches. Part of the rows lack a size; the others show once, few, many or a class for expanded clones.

CDR3nt: TGTGCCAGCAGCCCCCGGGACAGGGGACTTCGAGAGACCCAGTACTTC
CDR3aa: CASSPRDRGLRETQYF
abundance: NA
v_gene: TRBV7-9
d_gene: TRBD1
j_gene: TRBJ2-5

CDR3nt: TGCGCCAGCAGCTTGGCCGGTGGAGACAACTATGGCTACACCTTC
CDR3aa: CASSLAGGDNYGYTF
abundance: NA
v_gene: TRBV5-1
d_gene: NA
j_gene: TRBJ1-2

CDR3nt: TGTGCCAGCAGCGTAGCGCTAGCGGGGGTAACCACAGATACGCAGTATTTT
CDR3aa: CASSVALAGVTTDTQYF
abundance: NA
v_gene: TRBV9
d_gene: TRBD2
j_gene: TRBJ2-3

CDR3nt: TGCAGCGTGCAGGGGCCATCCTACGAGCAGTACTTC
CDR3aa: CSVQGPSYEQYF
abundance: NA
v_gene: TRBV29-1
d_gene: NA
j_gene: TRBJ2-7

CDR3nt: TGTGCCACCAGCACGGGACTGGACTACAATGAGCAGTTCTTC
CDR3aa: CATSTGLDYNEQFF
abundance: NA
v_gene: TRBV15
d_gene: NA
j_gene: TRBJ2-1

CDR3nt: TGTGCCAGCAGACTAGGGGGCCGAGGTGAAAAACTGTTTTTT
CDR3aa: CASRLGGRGEKLFF
abundance: NA
v_gene: TRBV27
d_gene: TRBD1
j_gene: TRBJ1-4

CDR3nt: TGCGCCAGCAGTGAGGAGGTCATTGGAAACACCATATATTTT
CDR3aa: CASSEEVIGNTIYF
abundance: NA
v_gene: TRBV10-2
d_gene: NA
j_gene: TRBJ1-3

CDR3nt: TGTGCCAGCAGTAGCGCGGGACAGGCTAGCTCCTACGAGCAGTACTTC
CDR3aa: CASSSAGQASSYEQYF
abundance: NA
v_gene: TRBV6-6
d_gene: TRBD1
j_gene: TRBJ2-7

CDR3nt: TGTGCCAGCAGCTTATCTAGTCAGGGGGCGGGTGAGCAGTTCTTC
CDR3aa: CASSLSSQGAGEQFF
abundance: NA
v_gene: TRBV11-3
d_gene: TRBD1
j_gene: TRBJ2-1

CDR3nt: TGCGCCAGCAGCTTGGCCGCGACTACCCAAGAGACCCAGTACTTC
CDR3aa: CASSLAATTQETQYF
abundance: NA
v_gene: TRBV5-1
d_gene: NA
j_gene: TRBJ2-5

CDR3nt: TGTGCCAGCAGTCGGGCAGGGGAGAGCTATGGCTACACCTTC
CDR3aa: CASSRAGESYGYTF
abundance: NA
v_gene: TRBV6-1
d_gene: NA
j_gene: TRBJ1-2

CDR3nt: TGTGCCAGCAGCGTAGCTACGGTGTCGCGGGGGGACAATGAGCAGTTCTTC
CDR3aa: CASSVATVSRGDNEQFF
abundance: NA
v_gene: TRBV9
d_gene: TRBD2
j_gene: TRBJ2-1

CDR3nt: TGTGCCAGCACGACTAGCGGGGGCAACAATGAGCAGTTCTTC
CDR3aa: CASTTSGGNNEQFF
abundance: NA
v_gene: TRBV19
d_gene: TRBD2
j_gene: TRBJ2-1

CDR3nt: TGTGCCAGCAGCCCCAGCGAATTCTCTGGAAACACCATATATTTT
CDR3aa: CASSPSEFSGNTIYF
abundance: NA
v_gene: TRBV9
d_gene: NA
j_gene: TRBJ1-3

CDR3nt: TGCGCCAGCAGTCAATCCTTTGCAGGGGAGTGGCGGGAGACCCAGTACTTC
CDR3aa: CASSQSFAGEWRETQYF
abundance: NA
v_gene: TRBV23-1
d_gene: NA
j_gene: TRBJ2-5

CDR3nt: TGTGCCAGCCACTTCAGCGGGGCAGGAACCGGGGAGCTGTTTTTT
CDR3aa: CASHFSGAGTGELFF
abundance: NA
v_gene: TRBV25-1
d_gene: TRBD2
j_gene: TRBJ2-2

CDR3nt: TGTGCCAGCAGCCGGGAAGCAGATACGCAGTATTTT
CDR3aa: CASSREADTQYF
abundance: NA
v_gene: TRBV9
d_gene: NA
j_gene: TRBJ2-3

CDR3nt: TGCGCCAGCAGCCCCCTTGTCGTCGATACGCAGTATTTT
CDR3aa: CASSPLVVDTQYF
abundance: NA
v_gene: TRBV5-1
d_gene: NA
j_gene: TRBJ2-3

CDR3nt: TGTGCCAGTAGTGTCGGGGGTACTCTAGCCAAAAACATTCAGTACTTC
CDR3aa: CASSVGGTLAKNIQYF
abundance: NA
v_gene: TRBV19
d_gene: NA
j_gene: TRBJ2-4

CDR3nt: TGTGCCAGCAGCGACCGGACTAGCGGGTCCAACGAGCAGTACTTC
CDR3aa: CASSDRTSGSNEQYF
abundance: few
v_gene: TRBV5-4
d_gene: TRBD2
j_gene: TRBJ2-7

CDR3nt: TGTGCCAGCAGTTTGTCTCCCGCTAACTATGGCTACACCTTC
CDR3aa: CASSLSPANYGYTF
abundance: NA
v_gene: TRBV6-6
d_gene: NA
j_gene: TRBJ1-2

CDR3nt: TGTGCCAGCAGATTTAGCGGGAGGGTCTACGAGCAGTACTTC
CDR3aa: CASRFSGRVYEQYF
abundance: NA
v_gene: TRBV28
d_gene: TRBD2
j_gene: TRBJ2-7

CDR3nt: TGTGCCAGCTCACCACCGTGGGGGGGCCGCGGGTCCACTGAAGCTTTCTTT
CDR3aa: CASSPPWGGRGSTEAFF
abundance: NA
v_gene: TRBV18
d_gene: NA
j_gene: TRBJ1-1

CDR3nt: TGCGCCAGCAAGGGAGGGGTAACCGGGGAGCTGTTTTTT
CDR3aa: CASKGGVTGELFF
abundance: NA
v_gene: TRBV10-1
d_gene: TRBD2
j_gene: TRBJ2-2

CDR3nt: TGTGCCAGCAGACGGGAGTCGAACACCGGGGAGCTGTTTTTT
CDR3aa: CASRRESNTGELFF
abundance: NA
v_gene: TRBV2
d_gene: NA
j_gene: TRBJ2-2

CDR3nt: TGCGCCAGCAGCATCGGGACAGGATTGGGGTCGGGGGGCTACACCTTC
CDR3aa: CASSIGTGLGSGGYTF
abundance: NA
v_gene: TRBV5-1
d_gene: TRBD1
j_gene: TRBJ1-2

CDR3nt: TGTGCCAGTACCGAGGACAGAACCTATAGCAATCAGCCCCAGCATTTT
CDR3aa: CASTEDRTYSNQPQHF
abundance: once
v_gene: TRBV19
d_gene: NA
j_gene: TRBJ1-5

CDR3nt: TGTGCCACCAGCAGAGAGGGCAGGGGGCCCTACGAGCAGTACTTC
CDR3aa: CATSREGRGPYEQYF
abundance: NA
v_gene: TRBV15
d_gene: TRBD1
j_gene: TRBJ2-7

CDR3nt: TGTGCCAGCAGTTACTCGAGAGGCACCGGGGAGCTGTTTTTT
CDR3aa: CASSYSRGTGELFF
abundance: NA
v_gene: TRBV6-5
d_gene: NA
j_gene: TRBJ2-2

CDR3nt: TGTGCCAGCAGGCGGTACGGGACAGGGAGCGACGAGCAGTACTTC
CDR3aa: CASRRYGTGSDEQYF
abundance: NA
v_gene: TRBV7-2
d_gene: TRBD1
j_gene: TRBJ2-7

CDR3nt: TGCGCCAGCAGTGAAGAGGGACTAGGGAGCTCCTACAATGAGCAGTTCTTC
CDR3aa: CASSEEGLGSSYNEQFF
abundance: NA
v_gene: TRBV10-1
d_gene: TRBD2
j_gene: TRBJ2-1

CDR3nt: TGTGCCAGCAGCGGACCGGGGTCTGAGGCCTTCTCTGGGGCCAACGTCCTGACTTTC
CDR3aa: CASSGPGSEAFSGANVLTF
abundance: once
v_gene: TRBV13
d_gene: NA
j_gene: TRBJ2-6

CDR3nt: TGTGCCAGCAGTCCGGGACTAGACTACGAGCAGTACTTC
CDR3aa: CASSPGLDYEQYF
abundance: NA
v_gene: TRBV27
d_gene: TRBD2
j_gene: TRBJ2-7

CDR3nt: TGTGCCAGCAGCGGGGACAGGGCCTATGGCTACACCTTC
CDR3aa: CASSGDRAYGYTF
abundance: NA
v_gene: TRBV6-6
d_gene: TRBD1
j_gene: TRBJ1-2

CDR3nt: TGTGCCAGCAGCTCAGGAGGGCGGGACAATGAGCAGTTCTTC
CDR3aa: CASSSGGRDNEQFF
abundance: NA
v_gene: TRBV13
d_gene: NA
j_gene: TRBJ2-1

CDR3nt: TGTGCCAGCAGCCCAAGACTAGCGGGGCCCTCCTACGAGCAGTACTTC
CDR3aa: CASSPRLAGPSYEQYF
abundance: NA
v_gene: TRBV5-4
d_gene: TRBD2
j_gene: TRBJ2-7

CDR3nt: TGTGCCAGCAGTCCGCTAGCGGGGCGAGTTACGCAGTATTTT
CDR3aa: CASSPLAGRVTQYF
abundance: NA
v_gene: TRBV2
d_gene: TRBD2
j_gene: TRBJ2-3

CDR3nt: TGTGCCAGCAGCTTAGATTGGGGAGCCCAAGAGACCCAGTACTTC
CDR3aa: CASSLDWGAQETQYF
abundance: few
v_gene: TRBV7-2
d_gene: NA
j_gene: TRBJ2-5

CDR3nt: TGTGCCAGCAGTACCCTTGGACTAGCGGGAGATTTCTACGAGCAGTACTTC
CDR3aa: CASSTLGLAGDFYEQYF
abundance: NA
v_gene: TRBV28
d_gene: TRBD2
j_gene: TRBJ2-7

CDR3nt: TGTGCCAGCAGTTCCCCCTGGGACATCTATGGCTACACCTTC
CDR3aa: CASSSPWDIYGYTF
abundance: NA
v_gene: TRBV6-5
d_gene: NA
j_gene: TRBJ1-2

CDR3nt: TGCGCCGGACCGACAGACCTTAGTTCACCCCTCCACTTT
CDR3aa: CAGPTDLSSPLHF
abundance: few
v_gene: TRBV23-1
d_gene: NA
j_gene: TRBJ1-6

CDR3nt: TGTGCCAGCAGTTACTCGAACAGCCGTTCCTACGAGCAGTACTTC
CDR3aa: CASSYSNSRSYEQYF
abundance: NA
v_gene: TRBV6-6
d_gene: NA
j_gene: TRBJ2-7

CDR3nt: TGTGCCAGTAGTGCCGGGACAGGGGGCTCCTACGAGCAGTACTTC
CDR3aa: CASSAGTGGSYEQYF
abundance: NA
v_gene: TRBV19
d_gene: TRBD1
j_gene: TRBJ2-7

CDR3nt: TGCGCCAGCAGCTTGGGGATGGCTAGGCCGCTTACAGATACGCAGTATTTT
CDR3aa: CASSLGMARPLTDTQYF
abundance: NA
v_gene: TRBV5-1
d_gene: NA
j_gene: TRBJ2-3